This TCR beta chain was documented in a study of T cell responses to AZD1222 COVID-19 vaccine. V lost 4 bases, J lost 4 bases, and 12 bases lay in between. The CDR3 contains 14 residues. Germline V lookup: CDR1 MGHDK, CDR2 SYGVNS. Profiled with immunoSEQ multiplex PCR; TCRdb holds only in-frame clones, not every one. The data hold 95,000 to 150,000 clones, with around 87% observed a single time. This clone was seen only once. The V call is TRBV25-1, the J call TRBJ2-3; possibly TRBD2 for D (6 bases). This receptor was identified in an adult in good health. This sample comprised peripheral blood, obtained on day 0 of AZD1222 vaccination. The CDR3 bases are TGTGCCAGCAGTGTCGGGCGGGACGCAGATACGCAGTATTTT. It encodes CASSVGRDADTQYF. The full variable domain, completed using reference TRBV25-1 and TRBJ2-3, is EADIYQTPRYLVIGTGKKITLECSQTMGHDKMYWYQQDPGMELHLIHYSYGVNSTEKGDLSSESTVSRIRTEHFPLTLESARPSHTSQYLCASSVGRDADTQYFGPGTRLTVL.